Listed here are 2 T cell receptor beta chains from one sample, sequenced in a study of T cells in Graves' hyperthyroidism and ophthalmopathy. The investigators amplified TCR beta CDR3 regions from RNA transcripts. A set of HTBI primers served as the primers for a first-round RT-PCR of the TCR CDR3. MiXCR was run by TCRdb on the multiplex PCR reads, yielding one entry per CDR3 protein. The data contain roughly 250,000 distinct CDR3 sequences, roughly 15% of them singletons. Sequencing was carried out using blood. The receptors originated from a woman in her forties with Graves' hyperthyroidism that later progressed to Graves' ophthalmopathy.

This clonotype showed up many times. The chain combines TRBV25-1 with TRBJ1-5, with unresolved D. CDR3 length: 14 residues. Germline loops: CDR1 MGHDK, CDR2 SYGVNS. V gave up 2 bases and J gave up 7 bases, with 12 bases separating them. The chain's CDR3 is CASSERGFRQPQHF. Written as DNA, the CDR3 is TGTGCCAGCAGTGAACGGGGTTTTCGACAGCCCCAGCATTTT.

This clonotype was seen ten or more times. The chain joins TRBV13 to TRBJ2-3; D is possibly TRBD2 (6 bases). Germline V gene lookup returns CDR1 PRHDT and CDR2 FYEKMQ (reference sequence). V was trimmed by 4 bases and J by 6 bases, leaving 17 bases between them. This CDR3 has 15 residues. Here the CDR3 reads CASSSTGTSGDTQYF. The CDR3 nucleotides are TGTGCCAGCAGCTCTACCGGGACCAGCGGGGATACGCAGTATTTT.